One T cell receptor (beta chain) is described in this entry. Its recognized antigen is unknown. No base-level quality is on record; no much larger clone is a single base apart. The time point label on this specimen signifies: week 5, during vaccination. Each vaccine dose was 300 ug of a 20-mer mutant IDH1 peptide in Montanide, given subcutaneously with topical imiquimod. Donors had newly diagnosed WHO grade 3 or 4 IDH1-mutant astrocytomas with loss of nuclear ATRX. The samples were drawn from NOA16, a multicentre, single-arm, open-label phase I trial in Germany that tested a mutant IDH1 peptide vaccine in humans for the first time. Genomic DNA for TCRB sequencing was extracted from EDTA blood using the DNeasy Blood and Tissue Kit. The sample comes from a study of a mutant IDH1 vaccine in newly diagnosed glioma (dated by TCRdb to about 2021). General notes on the study: Eight vaccinations were administered to patients in weeks 1, 3, 5, 7, 11, 15, 19 and 23, corresponding to visits V03 through V10. Vaccination began 4-6 weeks after radiotherapy alone, or alongside temozolomide cycles in the chemotherapy-containing groups. Longitudinal TCRB deep sequencing was done for some 25 treated patients, wherever samples were available for exploratory analyses. Before enrollment, patients had received standard therapy of radiotherapy alone, temozolomide alone, or radiochemotherapy with temozolomide; most received the combination. Six visits were used for peripheral blood collection: V03 (baseline), V05, V07, V10, V12 and V13. The roughly 33 treated patients were 62.5% male and roughly 38% female, with a mean age of 40.4 years. The paper as a whole reports these results and caveats: Immune responses induced by the vaccine were seen in roughly 95% of patients across multiple MHC alleles. Availability determined which PBMC samples were chosen for TCRB deep sequencing. According to the authors, sample limitations meant that analyses of patient blood samples could not be reproduced. Pseudoprogression appeared unrelated to alterations in the top peripheral T cell clonotypes detected by TCRB sequencing.

Library construction relied on the immunoSEQ multiplex PCR assay. Rearranged TCR beta chain sequences were amplified using the hsTCRB Kit according to the manufacturer's protocol. An Illumina MiSeq was used to sequence the TCRB libraries. The source study handled its data this way. The proprietary platform of the kit vendor was used for demultiplexing, trimming and gene mapping. TCRdb carries this immuneACCESS record with in-frame sequences only. Its versions omit some clonotypes, under half of them owing to an unresolved V gene in the studies checked, with the rest unexplained. The V and J calls and the clone size are those of that table, but D and trimming were determined from the DNA. Present in this sample are some 37,000 clones, 78% of which were seen just once. Jointly, the top ten make up roughly 5.5% of the sample. The CDR3 goes from the cysteine to the phenylalanine over 14 residues. CDR3 DNA only is kept here, 42 bases in frame from base 1. Germline trimming amounts to 6 bases on V and 3 bases on J, with 4 as the count of junction bases outside the gene matches. The germline V gene (reference sequence) yields LNHDA for CDR1 and SQIVND for CDR2.

The source of this sequence is a man aged 40-50 years with glioma. The chain employs TRBV19 and TRBJ2-7; TRBD1 lines up with 11 middle nucleotides. This specimen consisted of PBMCs, obtained from a glioma patient whose treatment included an IDH1 peptide vaccine. This receptor has the CDR3 CASRTGTGGYEQYF. The DNA sequence reads TGTGCCAGTAGAACCGGGACAGGGGGCTACGAGCAGTACTTC.